The 22 T cell receptor beta chains listed next were all sequenced from one sample in a study of shared clonotypes between healthy human individuals (TCRdb year 2020). Library preparation employed the immunoSEQ multiplex PCR assay. The source is immuneACCESS, and TCRdb retained only in-frame sequences with V and J called. Part of the clones is not carried over; for the studies checked, unresolved V genes explain less than half of this, and the remainder is unexplained. In all, the sample holds 150,000 to 200,000 clones, and approximately 61% of those were seen once. More than 9% of the sample is held by the ten biggest clonotypes. The sample was memory CD4+ T cells sorted from blood. What this sample's cell subset or site label stands for: CD45RA-negative fraction. These receptors were collected from a man aged 25 to 45 in good health.

Points on this clone: This sample also contains other DNA sequences that code for the same CDR3. This CDR3 reads CASSFRPSGANVLTF. The DNA for the CDR3 is TGCGCCAGCAGCTTTCGCCCATCCGGGGCCAACGTCCTGACTTTC. The chain has TRBV5-1 and TRBJ2-6; D uncertain. This CDR3 is 15 amino acids long. The germline V and J ends were trimmed by 2 bases and 4 bases, with 10 bases remaining between them. The germline V gene encodes CDR1 SGHRS and CDR2 YFSETQ. Full variable domain (missing parts from reference TRBV5-1 and TRBJ2-6): KAGVTQTPRYLIKTRGQQVTLSCSPISGHRSVSWYQQTPGQGLQFLFEYFSETQRNKGNFPGRFSGRQFSNSRSEMNVSTLELGDSALYLCASSFRPSGANVLTFGAGSRLTVL.

This clone was seen a few times. This chain links TRBV6-1 with TRBJ2-7; D is unresolved. Germline V CDR1 and CDR2: MNHNS, SASEGT. The CDR3 consists of 14 residues. V gave up 1 base and J gave up 1 base, with 8 bases separating them. The CDR3 reads CASSEVGVSYEQYF. CDR3 nucleotides: TGTGCCAGCAGTGAAGTGGGCGTGTCCTACGAGCAGTACTTC.

Concerning this clone itself: At one boundary the junction diverges from the germline segment, which might be a read error. The chain carries TRBV18 and TRBJ2-3; no clear D. CDR3 length equals 12 residues. Germline V gene lookup returns CDR1 KGHSH and CDR2 LQKENI. The CDR3 sequence: CDSSPATDTQYF. The CDR3 DNA reads as TGTGACAGCTCACCCGCCACAGATACGCAGTATTTT.

The chain employs TRBV11-2 and TRBJ2-1, with 8 bases matching TRBD1. Germline CDR1 SGHAT, CDR2 FQNNGV. The V gene end was trimmed by 4 bases and the J gene end by 7 bases; junction bases not matched to a gene: 18. The CDR3 is made up of 18 amino acids. The CDR3 region has the DNA TGTGCCAGCAGCTCAACAGGGGGTACCTCCACTTTACGGAATGAGCAGTTCTTC. Encoded protein: CASSSTGGTSTLRNEQFF. Filled out from reference TRBV11-2 and TRBJ2-1, the complete variable domain reads EAGVAQSPRYKIIEKRQSVAFWCNPISGHATLYWYQQILGQGPKLLIQFQNNGVVDDSQLPKDRFSAERLKGVDSTLKIQPAKLEDSAVYLCASSSTGGTSTLRNEQFFGPGTRLTVL.

This clone was observed a few times. A read error may be the cause here, since a much bigger clone is one base away. This chain joins TRBV11-2 and TRBJ2-5; D remains unclear. The CDR3 extends over 13 amino acids. V dropped 3 bases and J dropped 0 bases, with 5 bases sitting between them. In germline, CDR1 is SGHAT, CDR2 FQNNGV. For the CDR3, the DNA is TGTGCCAGCAGCTTCAGTCACCAAGAGACCCAGTACTTC. Amino acid sequence: CASSFSHQETQYF.

The rearrangement uses TRBV7-4 and TRBJ2-1, with D perhaps TRBD1 (5 bases). Germline V lookup: CDR1 SGHVT, CDR2 SQSDAQ. The CDR3 has 16 amino acids. Trimming removed 4 bases from V and 8 bases from J, with 21 bases in between. The CDR3 bases are TGTGCCAGCAGCTCGTTAGGACAAGTGGTGTGGGATGAGCAGTTCTTC. Amino acid sequence: CASSSLGQVVWDEQFF.

The chain carries TRBV20-1 and TRBJ2-1, with a tentative D call TRBD2 (5 bases). The germline V and J ends were trimmed by 3 bases and 13 bases, with 10 bases remaining between them. The CDR3 totals 10 residues. Per the germline V gene, CDR1 is DFQATT and CDR2 is SNEGSKA (reference sequence). CDR3 nucleotides: TGCAGTGCTAGTTTTGCGGGTCAGTTCTTC. It yields the protein CSASFAGQFF.

This rearrangement joins TRBV9 to TRBJ2-5; 8 bases are a match to TRBD2. Germline CDR1 reads SGDLS; CDR2 reads YYNGEE. The CDR3 loop spans 17 amino acids. J was trimmed by 4 bases and V by 2 bases; bases with no gene match: 13. CDR3 sequence (DNA): TGTGCCAGCAGCGTGGGTGGGCGGGAGGCCGGTGGAGAGACCCAGTACTTC. Translating gives CASSVGGREAGGETQYF. The full variable domain, in which reference TRBV9 and TRBJ2-5 provide the parts outside the CDR3, is DSGVTQTPKHLITATGQRVTLRCSPRSGDLSVYWYQQSLDQGLQFLIQYYNGEERAKGNILERFSAQQFPDLHSELNLSSLELGDSALYFCASSVGGREAGGETQYFGPGTRLLVL.

V and J are TRBV5-1 and TRBJ2-3, with 7 nucleotides matching TRBD1. Unmatched junction bases numbered 11, after V lost 4 bases and J lost 3 bases. Germline lookup yields CDR1 SGHRS and CDR2 YFSETQ. The CDR3 is 16 residues long. CDR3 in DNA: TGCGCCAGCAGCGGCCTAGGGGGCAGTAAGACAGATACGCAGTATTTT. As protein: CASSGLGGSKTDTQYF.

The chain uses TRBV11-2 and TRBJ1-2; D perhaps matches TRBD1 (5 bases). The V and J ends lost 5 bases and 5 bases respectively, with 12 bases between them. Germline V gene data show CDR1 as SGHAT and CDR2 as FQNNGV. The CDR3 contains 13 residues. CDR3 coding DNA: TGTGCCAGCAGCCGAATCCAGGGATATGGCTACACCTTC. Translated: CASSRIQGYGYTF.

The chain couples TRBV5-1 to TRBJ2-2; no firm D call. Looked up from germline, CDR1 is SGHRS and CDR2 is YFSETQ. Trimming left V 8 bases short and J 4 bases short, with 15 bases between. The CDR3 length is 14 residues. CDR3 DNA: TGCGCCAGTTCCACCGCCCGTGGCACCGGGGAGCTGTTTTTT. Translated, it gives CASSTARGTGELFF.

CDR3 sequence reads: CASSSQTRSSYEQYF. The DNA of the CDR3 is TGTGCCAGCAGTTCTCAAACTCGGAGCTCCTACGAGCAGTACTTC. V is TRBV28 and J is TRBJ2-7; D not resolved. The V gene lost 4 bases and the J gene lost 0 bases, with 13 bases spanning the gap. The CDR3 covers 15 residues. CDR1 and CDR2 from the germline V gene are MDHEN and SYDVKM.

The chain uses TRBV29-1 and TRBJ1-3; D ambiguous. V dropped 6 bases and J dropped 0 bases, with 9 bases sitting between them. From germline, CDR1 is SQVTM and CDR2 ANQGSEA. The CDR3 contains 13 residues. CDR3 in DNA: TGCAGCGTCCAGATCGCCTCTGGAAACACCATATATTTT. Translated, it gives CSVQIASGNTIYF.

The genes are TRBV18 and TRBJ2-1, with D tentatively TRBD1 (6 bases). CDR3 length: 12 amino acids. Germline CDR1 and CDR2: KGHSH and LQKENI. V lost 6 bases and J lost 4, with 7 bases in between. The CDR3 DNA reads TGTGCCAGCTCGCAGGGGTACAATGAGCAGTTCTTC. Translating gives CASSQGYNEQFF.

The CDR3 DNA sequence: TGTGCCATCAGTGAGGCGGGAGAGGGGGAGCTGTTTTTT. Its translation is CAISEAGEGELFF. The J gene is TRBJ2-2, the V gene TRBV10-3, with 7 bases that match TRBD2. Trimming cost V 2 bases and J 8 bases; bases outside gene matches: 2. The CDR3 runs 13 residues. Per the germline V gene, CDR1 is ENHRY and CDR2 is SYGVKD.

The V call is TRBV7-8, the J call TRBJ2-3; possibly TRBD1 for D (6 bases). V lost 5 bases and J lost 4, with 16 bases in between. The CDR3 totals 15 residues. Germline V gene sequence: CDR1 SGHVS, CDR2 FQNEAQ. CDR3 in amino acids: CASSPSRGFADTQYF. The CDR3 nucleotides read TGTGCCAGCAGCCCGAGCAGGGGTTTTGCAGATACGCAGTATTTT.

This clone was found a few times. The J gene is TRBJ1-4, the V gene TRBV29-1, with TRBD1 identical over 7 bases. Germline loops: CDR1 SQVTM, CDR2 ANQGSEA. The length of the CDR3 is 14 residues. V shed 6 bases and J 5 bases; nucleotides not matched to a gene: 9. The CDR3 loop is CSVGEGTANEKLFF. CDR3 in DNA: TGCAGCGTGGGGGAGGGGACAGCAAATGAAAAACTGTTTTTT.

The gene calls are TRBV29-1 and TRBJ2-7; D may be TRBD2 (6 bases). CDR1 is SQVTM, CDR2 ANQGSEA, per germline. The V and J ends lost 7 bases and 5 bases respectively, with 12 bases between them. This CDR3 has 11 residues. CDR3 protein: CSGGRGHEQYF. The CDR3, as DNA: TGCAGCGGCGGGCGGGGCCACGAGCAGTACTTC.

The chain has TRBV7-2 and TRBJ1-2, with a possible D match to TRBD1 (6 bases). The CDR3 spans 15 residues. Trimming took 5 bases from V and 0 from J, leaving 13 bases between them. The germline V gene encodes CDR1 SGHTA and CDR2 FQGNSA. CDR3 in amino acids: CASSGTQPANYGYTF. The CDR3 DNA sequence: TGTGCCAGCAGCGGGACACAGCCCGCTAACTATGGCTACACCTTC.

The chain joins TRBV15 to TRBJ2-7, with no clear D. The V and J ends lost 5 bases and 3 bases respectively, with 11 bases between them. From germline, CDR1 is LNHNV and CDR2 YYDKDF (reference sequence). This CDR3 contains 13 residues. This CDR3 is CATSREPLYEQYF. For the CDR3, the DNA is TGTGCCACCAGCCGCGAGCCACTCTACGAGCAGTACTTC.

The chain links TRBV28 to TRBJ1-5; no firm D call. This CDR3 spans 15 amino acids. V lost 8 bases to trimming and J lost 6 bases, with 20 bases between them. Looked up from germline, CDR1 is MDHEN and CDR2 is SYDVKM. CDR3 DNA: TGTGCCAGCCGACTCGAGACGGCCGGCGGTCAGCCCCAGCATTTT. Its protein product is CASRLETAGGQPQHF.

The chain uses TRBV29-1 and TRBJ2-1; D not certain. V was clipped by 1 base and J by 0 bases, with 10 bases between them. Germline values: CDR1 SQVTM, CDR2 ANQGSEA. The CDR3 has 15 residues. The CDR3 coding sequence is TGCAGCGTTGAAGGAGCGACGAGCTCCTACAATGAGCAGTTCTTC. Its translation is CSVEGATSSYNEQFF.